Listed here are 19 T cell receptor beta chains from one sample, sequenced in a study of blood T cell repertoires in COVID-19. The repertoire was sequenced with immunoSEQ multiplex PCR; TCRdb's copy has only in-frame clones and lacks some. The repertoire has over 300,000 clones, roughly 90% of them found once; the top ten carry approximately 9.8%. The sample was PBMCs or T cells enriched from blood (not recorded which). These receptor sequences come from a woman aged 40 to 50 who had recovered from COVID-19.

The rearrangement uses TRBV7-2 and TRBJ1-4, with TRBD1 as a possible D gene (6 bases). This CDR3 has 14 amino acids. The V and J ends lost 6 bases and 6 bases respectively, with 14 bases between them. CDR1 and CDR2 from the germline V gene are SGHTA and FQGNSA. For the CDR3, the DNA is TGTGCCAGCAGACCGGGACAAGTGGATGAAAAACTGTTTTTT. Residues: CASRPGQVDEKLFF.

The chain employs TRBV7-9 and TRBJ1-2; no definite D call. In germline, CDR1 is SEHNR, CDR2 FQNEAQ (reference sequence). CDR3 size: 13 residues. Trimming took off 0 bases at V and 8 bases at J, with 10 bases between the two ends. CDR3 nucleotides: TGTGCCAGCAGCTTAGCGGTAACGGGGGGCTACACCTTC. Residues: CASSLAVTGGYTF.

The genes are TRBV7-2 and TRBJ2-7, with D possibly matching TRBD2 (6 bases). The V gene lost 5 bases and the J gene lost 1 base, with 12 bases spanning the gap. CDR1 and CDR2 (germline): SGHTA, FQGNSA. The CDR3 totals 14 residues. DNA of the CDR3: TGTGCCAGCAGCACGGGACTCGGTTCCTACGAGCAGTACTTC. Translating gives CASSTGLGSYEQYF.

The V gene is TRBV19, the J gene TRBJ2-6; 7 nucleotides line up with TRBD1. This CDR3 has 17 amino acids. Germline CDR1 and CDR2: LNHDA and SQIVND (reference sequence). With 5 bases clipped from V and 0 bases from J, the junction kept 7 bases outside the gene matches. CDR3 nucleotides: TGTGCCAGTAGTCACCCACAGGGGAACTCTGGGGCCAACGTCCTGACTTTC. Translated, it gives CASSHPQGNSGANVLTF.

This chain joins TRBV19 and TRBJ1-5, with TRBD1 identical over 9 bases. The germline V gene has CDR1 LNHDA and CDR2 SQIVND (reference sequence). Losses at the gene ends were 4 bases for V and 9 bases for J; bases not matched to a gene: 16. The CDR3 sequence is 17 residues long. The CDR3, as DNA: TGTGCCAGTAGTAGAAAGGCCCCGGGACAGGGCATTTGGCCCCAGCATTTT. Amino acids: CASSRKAPGQGIWPQHF.

V is TRBV9 and J is TRBJ1-5; possibly TRBD1 for D (5 bases). The CDR3 loop spans 15 amino acids. Germline V gene lookup returns CDR1 SGDLS and CDR2 YYNGEE. The ends were cut back, 0 bases at V and 4 bases at J, with 11 bases in the middle. In nucleotides, the CDR3 is TGTGCCAGCAGCGTAGGTGGAGGGGAGAATCAGCCCCAGCATTTT. Its translation: CASSVGGGENQPQHF. The variable domain in full, completed from reference TRBV9 and TRBJ1-5, reads DSGVTQTPKHLITATGQRVTLRCSPRSGDLSVYWYQQSLDQGLQFLIQYYNGEERAKGNILERFSAQQFPDLHSELNLSSLELGDSALYFCASSVGGGENQPQHFGDGTRLSIL.

The V and J genes are TRBV5-6 and TRBJ1-1; D is ambiguous. The CDR3 sequence is 11 residues long. CDR1 and CDR2 from the germline V gene are SGHDT and YYEEEE. V was trimmed by 8 bases and J by 4 bases, leaving 9 bases between them. The CDR3: CARYYLTEAFF. CDR3 sequence (DNA): TGTGCCAGATATTATCTCACTGAAGCTTTCTTT. The full variable domain, completed using reference TRBV5-6 and TRBJ1-1, is DAGVTQSPTHLIKTRGQQVTLRCSPKSGHDTVSWYQQALGQGPQFIFQYYEEEERQRGNFPDRFSGHQFPNYSSELNVNALLLGDSALYLCARYYLTEAFFGQGTRLTVV.

The rearrangement uses TRBV4-3 and TRBJ1-5; TRBD1 agrees at 9 bases. Germline CDR1 and CDR2: LGHNA and YSLEER. After removal of 2 bases from V and 5 bases from J, the junction contained 4 bases not matched to a gene. This CDR3 comprises 15 residues. The CDR3 nucleotides read TGCGCCAGCAGCCAACGGGACAGGGCCGATCAGCCCCAGCATTTT. Translated, it gives CASSQRDRADQPQHF.

The rearrangement links TRBV3-1 (or the pseudogene TRBV3-2) to TRBJ2-7; 7 bases are a match to TRBD2. The CDR3 is made up of 14 amino acids. Looked up from germline, CDR1 is LGHDT and CDR2 is YNNKEL (reference sequence). V dropped 4 bases and J dropped 0; count of bases not matched to a gene: 3. CDR3 region: CASSRRETSYEQYF. CDR3 DNA: TGTGCCAGCAGCCGGCGGGAGACCTCCTACGAGCAGTACTTC.

For this clone: Other DNA sequences within the sample encode an identical CDR3. This chain uses TRBV27 with TRBJ2-1; TRBD1 might be the D (5 bases). The germline V gene encodes CDR1 MNHEY and CDR2 SMNVEV (reference sequence). Trimming took off 4 bases at V and 0 bases at J, with 10 bases between the two ends. The CDR3 runs to 15 residues. The CDR3 bases are TGTGCCAGCAGTTCGCGACAGAGCTCCTACAATGAGCAGTTCTTC. This gives the protein CASSSRQSSYNEQFF.

J is TRBJ1-4 and V is TRBV28; D remains ambiguous. The germline CDR1 and CDR2 sequences are MDHEN and SYDVKM. This CDR3 contains 16 residues. V was clipped by 6 bases and J by 3 bases, with 17 bases between them. As DNA, the CDR3 is TGTGCCAGCAGCCTATCGTCAGGCGCAGCTAATGAAAAACTGTTTTTT. Residues: CASSLSSGAANEKLFF.

The V gene is TRBV7-8, the J gene TRBJ2-7, with TRBD1 matching 9 bases. The V gene's germline CDR1 is SGHVS and CDR2 FQNEAQ. J lost 9 bases, V lost 5 bases, and 5 bases had no gene match. The CDR3 totals 12 residues. The CDR3 nucleotides are TGTGCCAGCAGCCCACTGGACAGGGGGCAGTACTTC. This translates into CASSPLDRGQYF.

The chain recombines TRBV3-1 (or the pseudogene TRBV3-2) with TRBJ1-2; D unclear. Trimming took 0 bases from V and 8 from J, leaving 10 bases between them. Germline-derived CDR1 and CDR2 are LGHDT and YNNKEL (reference sequence). The CDR3 is 13 amino acids. The CDR3 loop reads CASSQEGSIGYTF. CDR3 nucleotide sequence: TGTGCCAGCAGCCAAGAGGGGAGCATCGGCTACACCTTC.

The chain carries TRBV28 and TRBJ1-2; no reliable D call. Trimming shortened V by 2 bases and J by 7 bases, and 14 bases separated the two germline ends. Germline V gives CDR1 MDHEN, CDR2 SYDVKM. The CDR3 is 14 amino acids. The CDR3 DNA is TGTGCCAGCAGTTTAATAGTTGGTCGGGTTGGCTACACCTTC. Translation: CASSLIVGRVGYTF.

The chain uses TRBV28 and TRBJ2-7; TRBD2 aligns across 8 bases. V gave up 6 bases and J gave up 4 bases; unmatched junction bases: 8. The germline V gene has CDR1 MDHEN and CDR2 SYDVKM. The CDR3 length is 14 residues. CDR3 sequence: CASSSPGRVYEQYF. The CDR3 DNA sequence: TGTGCCAGCAGCTCTCCCGGGAGGGTATACGAGCAGTACTTC.

The table lists this clone with a count of one. The genes are TRBV6-2 or TRBV6-3 and TRBJ2-1; TRBD1 aligns across 9 bases. This CDR3 comprises 15 residues. Germline CDR1 reads MNHEY; CDR2 reads SVGEGT. After removal of 2 bases from V and 8 bases from J, the junction contained 7 bases not matched to a gene. The CDR3 sequence is CASSYGTGFGDEQFF. CDR3 bases: TGTGCCAGCAGTTACGGGACAGGGTTTGGCGATGAGCAGTTCTTC.

The chain links TRBV9 to TRBJ2-1; no clear D. V lost 0 bases and J lost 8, with 15 bases in between. The CDR3 has 15 residues. CDR1 is SGDLS, CDR2 YYNGEE, per germline. The DNA for the CDR3 is TGTGCCAGCAGCGTAGCCGGTCTTAGTGGGCATGAGCAGTTCTTC. It yields the protein CASSVAGLSGHEQFF. The full variable domain, with the rest looked up from reference TRBV9 and TRBJ2-1, is DSGVTQTPKHLITATGQRVTLRCSPRSGDLSVYWYQQSLDQGLQFLIQYYNGEERAKGNILERFSAQQFPDLHSELNLSSLELGDSALYFCASSVAGLSGHEQFFGPGTRLTVL.

The chain has TRBV9 and TRBJ1-2; weak D call: TRBD1 (6 bases). The CDR3 runs 18 residues. V lost 2 bases and J 4 bases, leaving 24 bases between the germline ends. Germline loops: CDR1 SGDLS, CDR2 YYNGEE. This CDR3 is CASSVGGGALPGPYGYTF. CDR3 coding DNA: TGTGCCAGCAGCGTGGGAGGGGGGGCGCTCCCCGGGCCCTATGGCTACACCTTC.

The chain is built from TRBV7-9 and TRBJ1-3, with a tentative D call TRBD1 (5 bases). Germline V lookup: CDR1 SEHNR, CDR2 FQNEAQ (reference sequence). The CDR3 length is 16 residues. Trimming took 5 bases from V and 4 from J, leaving 18 bases between them. The CDR3 reads CASSPAWGLSGNTIYF. DNA of the CDR3: TGTGCCAGCAGCCCCGCCTGGGGCTTATCCGGAAACACCATATATTTT.